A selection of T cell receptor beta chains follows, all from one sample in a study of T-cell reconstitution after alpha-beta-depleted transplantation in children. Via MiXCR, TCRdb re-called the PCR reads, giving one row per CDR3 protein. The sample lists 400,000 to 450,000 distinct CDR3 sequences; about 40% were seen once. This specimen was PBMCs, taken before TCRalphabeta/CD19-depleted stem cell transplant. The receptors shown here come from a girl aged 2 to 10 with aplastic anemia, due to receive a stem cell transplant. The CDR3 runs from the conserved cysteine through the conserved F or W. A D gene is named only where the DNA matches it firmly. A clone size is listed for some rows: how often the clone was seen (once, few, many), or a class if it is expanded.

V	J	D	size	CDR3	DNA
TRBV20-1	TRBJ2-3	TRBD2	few	CSELASGRADTQYF	TGCAGTGAGCTCGCCAGCGGGAGGGCAGATACGCAGTATTTT
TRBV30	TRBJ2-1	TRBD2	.	CPWSSGGNEQFF	TGTCCCTGGAGTAGCGGGGGAAATGAGCAGTTCTTC
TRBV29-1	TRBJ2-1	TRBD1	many	CSSRTGGSDEQFF	TGCAGCTCCAGGACAGGGGGTTCCGATGAGCAGTTCTTC
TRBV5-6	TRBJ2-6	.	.	CASSFKGGANVLTF	TGTGCCAGCAGCTTTAAGGGTGGGGCCAACGTCCTGACTTTC
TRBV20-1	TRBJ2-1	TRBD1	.	CSARDGQGSYNEQFF	TGCAGTGCTAGAGACGGACAGGGCTCGTACAATGAGCAGTTCTTC
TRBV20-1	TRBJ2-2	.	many	CSASGGFSGELFF	TGCAGTGCTAGCGGGGGATTCTCCGGGGAGCTGTTTTTT
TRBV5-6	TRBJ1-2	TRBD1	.	CASSLLDRVVGGYTF	TGTGCCAGCAGCTTGCTGGACAGGGTCGTAGGTGGCTACACCTTC
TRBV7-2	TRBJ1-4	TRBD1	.	CASTPGTGRKLFF	TGTGCCAGCACCCCAGGGACAGGGAGGAAACTGTTTTTT
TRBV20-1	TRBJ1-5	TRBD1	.	CSARGQGSQPQHF	TGCAGTGCTAGGGGACAGGGGAGTCAGCCCCAGCATTTT
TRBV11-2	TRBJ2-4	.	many	CASSTHHGPGNIQYF	TGTGCCAGCAGCACCCACCACGGGCCGGGAAACATTCAGTACTTC
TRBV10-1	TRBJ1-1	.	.	CASSVTAGVAFF	TGCGCCAGCAGTGTCACCGCCGGTGTAGCTTTCTTT
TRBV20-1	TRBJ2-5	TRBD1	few	CSAPGQGVGETQYF	TGCAGTGCTCCAGGACAGGGGGTTGGAGAGACCCAGTACTTC
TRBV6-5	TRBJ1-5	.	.	CASSYSEVTPQHF	TGTGCCAGCAGTTACTCTGAGGTTACTCCCCAGCATTTT
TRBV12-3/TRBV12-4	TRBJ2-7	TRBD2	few	CASYPPPTSGNYEQYF	TGTGCCAGCTATCCCCCTCCGACTAGCGGGAATTACGAGCAGTACTTC
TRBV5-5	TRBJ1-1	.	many	CASSRGTTEAFF	TGTGCCAGCAGCCGAGGAACCACTGAAGCTTTCTTT
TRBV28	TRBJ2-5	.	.	CASSFVETQYF	TGTGCCAGCAGTTTCGTAGAGACCCAGTACTTC
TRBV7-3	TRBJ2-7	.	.	CASSLNKGYEQYF	TGTGCCAGCAGCTTAAATAAGGGCTACGAGCAGTACTTC
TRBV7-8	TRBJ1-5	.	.	CASSPGTGTGPQHF	TGTGCCAGCAGCCCTGGGACCGGGACTGGGCCCCAGCATTTT
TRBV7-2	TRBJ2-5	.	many	CASSLPGADPRQTQYF	TGTGCCAGCAGCTTACCAGGGGCCGATCCTAGGCAGACCCAGTACTTC